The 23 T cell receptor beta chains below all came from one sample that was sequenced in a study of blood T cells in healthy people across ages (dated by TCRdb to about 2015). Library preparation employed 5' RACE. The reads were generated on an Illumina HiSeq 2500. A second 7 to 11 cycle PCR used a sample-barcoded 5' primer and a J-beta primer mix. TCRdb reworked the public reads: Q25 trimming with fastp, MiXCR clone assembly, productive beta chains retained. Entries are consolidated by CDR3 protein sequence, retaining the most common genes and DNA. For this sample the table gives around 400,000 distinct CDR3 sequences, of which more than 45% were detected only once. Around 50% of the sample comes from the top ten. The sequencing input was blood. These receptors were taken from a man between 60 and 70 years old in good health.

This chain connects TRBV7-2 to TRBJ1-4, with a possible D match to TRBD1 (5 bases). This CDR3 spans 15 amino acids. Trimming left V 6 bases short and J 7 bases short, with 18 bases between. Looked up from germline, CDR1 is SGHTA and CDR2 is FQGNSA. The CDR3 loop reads CASSLDRGVGEKLFF. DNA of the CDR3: TGTGCCAGCAGTCTAGATAGGGGAGTGGGTGAAAAACTGTTTTTT. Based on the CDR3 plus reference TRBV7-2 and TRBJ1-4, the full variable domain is GAGVSQSPSNKVTEKGKDVELRCDPISGHTALYWYRQSLGQGLEFLIYFQGNSAPDKSGLPSDRFSAERTGGSVSTLTIQRTQQEDSAVYLCASSLDRGVGEKLFFGSGTQLSVL.

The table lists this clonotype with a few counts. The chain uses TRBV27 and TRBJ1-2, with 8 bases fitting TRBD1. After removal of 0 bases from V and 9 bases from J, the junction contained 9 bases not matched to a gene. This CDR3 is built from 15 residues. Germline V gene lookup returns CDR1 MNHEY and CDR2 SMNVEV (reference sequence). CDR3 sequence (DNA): TGTGCCAGCAGTTTATCCCCCGGGCAGGGGGCGTGCTACACCTTC. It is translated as CASSLSPGQGACYTF.

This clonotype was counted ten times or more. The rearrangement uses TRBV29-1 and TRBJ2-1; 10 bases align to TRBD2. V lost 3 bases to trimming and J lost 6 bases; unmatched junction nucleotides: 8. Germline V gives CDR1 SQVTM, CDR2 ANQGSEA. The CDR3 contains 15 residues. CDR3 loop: CSVEASGSRSNEQFF. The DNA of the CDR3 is TGCAGCGTTGAGGCTAGCGGGAGCCGGAGCAATGAGCAGTTCTTC.

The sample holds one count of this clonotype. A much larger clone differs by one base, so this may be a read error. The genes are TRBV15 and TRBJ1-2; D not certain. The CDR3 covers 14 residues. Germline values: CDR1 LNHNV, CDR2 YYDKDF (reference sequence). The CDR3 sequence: CATSRPGFNYGCTF. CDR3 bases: TGTGCCACCAGCAGACCGGGGTTTAACTATGGCTGCACCTTC. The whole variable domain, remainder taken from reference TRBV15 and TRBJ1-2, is DAMVIQNPRYQVTQFGKPVTLSCSQTLNHNVMYWYQQKSSQAPKLLFHYYDKDFNNEADTPDNFQSRRPNTSFCFLDIRSPGLGDTAMYLCATSRPGFNYGCTFGSGTRLTVV.

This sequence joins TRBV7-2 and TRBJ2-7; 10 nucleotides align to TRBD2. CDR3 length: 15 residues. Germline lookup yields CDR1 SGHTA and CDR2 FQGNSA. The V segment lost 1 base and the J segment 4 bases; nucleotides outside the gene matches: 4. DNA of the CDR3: TGTGCCAGCAGCTTAGGGGGACTAGCGAGTTACGAGCAGTACTTC. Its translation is CASSLGGLASYEQYF.

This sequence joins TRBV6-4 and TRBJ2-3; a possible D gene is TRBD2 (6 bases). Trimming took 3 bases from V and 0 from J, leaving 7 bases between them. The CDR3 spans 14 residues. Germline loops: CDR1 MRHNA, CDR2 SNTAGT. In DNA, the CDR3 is TGTGCCAGCAGTGAGGGACTGAGCACAGATACGCAGTATTTT. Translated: CASSEGLSTDTQYF.

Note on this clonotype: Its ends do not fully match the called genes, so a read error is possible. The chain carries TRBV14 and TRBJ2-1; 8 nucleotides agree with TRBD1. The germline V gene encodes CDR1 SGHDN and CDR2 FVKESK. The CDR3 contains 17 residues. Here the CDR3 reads CASSKDRGKGSYNEQFF. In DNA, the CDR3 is TGTGCCAGCAGCAAAGACAGGGGAAAGGGGTCCTACAATGAGCAGTTCTTC. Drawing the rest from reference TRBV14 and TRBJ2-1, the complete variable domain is EAGVTQFPSHSVIEKGQTVTLRCDPISGHDNLYWYRRVMGKEIKFLLHFVKESKQDESGMPNNRFLAERTGGTYSTLKVQPAELEDSGVYFCASSKDRGKGSYNEQFFGPGTRLTVL.

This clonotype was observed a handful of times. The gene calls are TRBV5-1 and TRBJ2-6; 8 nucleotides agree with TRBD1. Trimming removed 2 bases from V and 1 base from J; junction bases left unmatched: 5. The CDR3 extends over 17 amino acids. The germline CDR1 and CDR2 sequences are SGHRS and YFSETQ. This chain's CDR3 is CASSLSGGASGANVLTF. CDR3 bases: TGCGCCAGCAGCTTATCAGGGGGCGCTTCTGGGGCCAACGTCCTGACTTTC.

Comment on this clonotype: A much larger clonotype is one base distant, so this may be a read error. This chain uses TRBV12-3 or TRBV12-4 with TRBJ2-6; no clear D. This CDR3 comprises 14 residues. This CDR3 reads CASSSQGRANVVTF. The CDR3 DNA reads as TGTGCCAGCAGTTCTCAAGGTAGAGCCAACGTCGTGACTTTC.

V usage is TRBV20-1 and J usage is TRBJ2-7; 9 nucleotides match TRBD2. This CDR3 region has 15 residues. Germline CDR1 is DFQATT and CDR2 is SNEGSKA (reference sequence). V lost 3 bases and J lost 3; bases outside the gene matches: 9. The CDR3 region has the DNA TGCAGTGCTAGGGACCTCGGCGGGAGGGACTACGAGCAGTACTTC. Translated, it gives CSARDLGGRDYEQYF.

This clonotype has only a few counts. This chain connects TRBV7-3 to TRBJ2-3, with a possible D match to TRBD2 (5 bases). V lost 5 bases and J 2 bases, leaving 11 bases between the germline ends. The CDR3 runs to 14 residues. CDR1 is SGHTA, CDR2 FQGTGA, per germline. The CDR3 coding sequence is TGTGCCAGCAGCATGGACTCGTTCACAGATACGCAGTATTTT. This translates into CASSMDSFTDTQYF. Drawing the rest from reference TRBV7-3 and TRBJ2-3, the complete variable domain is GAGVSQTPSNKVTEKGKYVELRCDPISGHTALYWYRQSLGQGPEFLIYFQGTGAADDSGLPNDRFFAVRPEGSVSTLKIQRTERGDSAVYLCASSMDSFTDTQYFGPGTRLTVL.

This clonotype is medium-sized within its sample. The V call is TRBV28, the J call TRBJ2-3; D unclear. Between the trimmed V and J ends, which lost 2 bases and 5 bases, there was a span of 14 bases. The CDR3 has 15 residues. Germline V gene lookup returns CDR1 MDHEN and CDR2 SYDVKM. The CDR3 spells CASSLPHGNGDTQYF. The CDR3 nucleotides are TGTGCCAGCAGTTTACCACATGGCAACGGAGATACGCAGTATTTT. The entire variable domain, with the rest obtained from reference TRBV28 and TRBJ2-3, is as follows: DVKVTQSSRYLVKRTGEKVFLECVQDMDHENMFWYRQDPGLGLRLIYFSYDVKMKEKGDIPEGYSVSREKKERFSLILESASTNQTSMYLCASSLPHGNGDTQYFGPGTRLTVL.

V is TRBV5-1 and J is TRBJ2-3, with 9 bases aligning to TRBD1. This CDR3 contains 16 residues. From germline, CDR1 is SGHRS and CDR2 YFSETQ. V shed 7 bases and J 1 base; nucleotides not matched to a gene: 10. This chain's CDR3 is CASGLQGASGTDTQYF. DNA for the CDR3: TGCGCCAGCGGATTACAGGGGGCGTCTGGCACAGATACGCAGTATTTT.

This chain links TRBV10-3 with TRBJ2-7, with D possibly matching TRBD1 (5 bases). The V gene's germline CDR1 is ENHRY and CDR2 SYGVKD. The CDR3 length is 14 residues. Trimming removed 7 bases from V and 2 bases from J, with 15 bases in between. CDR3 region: CAIKSDRTTYEQYF. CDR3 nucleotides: TGTGCCATCAAATCAGACAGAACAACCTACGAGCAGTACTTC.

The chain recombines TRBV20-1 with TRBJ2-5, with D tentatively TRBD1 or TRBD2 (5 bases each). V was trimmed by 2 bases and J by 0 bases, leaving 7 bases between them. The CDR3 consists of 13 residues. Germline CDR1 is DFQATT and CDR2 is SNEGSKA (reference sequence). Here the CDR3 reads CSARMGHQETQYF. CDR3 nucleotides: TGCAGTGCTAGAATGGGACACCAAGAGACCCAGTACTTC.

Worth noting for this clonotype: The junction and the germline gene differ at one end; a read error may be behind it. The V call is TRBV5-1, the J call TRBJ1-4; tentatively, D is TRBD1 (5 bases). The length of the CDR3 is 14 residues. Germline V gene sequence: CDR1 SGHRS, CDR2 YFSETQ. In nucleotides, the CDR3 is TGCGCCAGCAGCTGGAACGGGGGAGATGAAAAATTGTTTTTT. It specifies CASSWNGGDEKLFF.

The CDR3 spells CASSQPNSYEQYF. CDR3 nucleotides: TGTGCCAGCAGCCAACCCAACTCCTACGAGCAGTACTTC. V gene TRBV4-2 combines with J gene TRBJ2-7; D uncertain. This CDR3 is 13 amino acids long. Per germline, CDR1 LGHNA and CDR2 YNFKEQ. Trimming took off 2 bases at V and 0 bases at J, with 5 bases between the two ends.

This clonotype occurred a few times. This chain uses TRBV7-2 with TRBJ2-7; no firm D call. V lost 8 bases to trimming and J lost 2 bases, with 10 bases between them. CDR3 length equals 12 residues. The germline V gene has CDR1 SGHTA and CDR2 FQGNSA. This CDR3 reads CASSLLAYEQYF. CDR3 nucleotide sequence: TGTGCCAGCTCCCTCCTCGCCTACGAGCAGTACTTC.

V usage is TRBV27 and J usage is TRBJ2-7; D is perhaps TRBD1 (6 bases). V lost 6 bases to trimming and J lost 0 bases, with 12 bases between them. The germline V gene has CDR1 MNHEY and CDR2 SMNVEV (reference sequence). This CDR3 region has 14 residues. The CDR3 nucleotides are TGTGCCAGCAGACAACAGGGATACTCCTACGAGCAGTACTTC. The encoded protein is CASRQQGYSYEQYF.

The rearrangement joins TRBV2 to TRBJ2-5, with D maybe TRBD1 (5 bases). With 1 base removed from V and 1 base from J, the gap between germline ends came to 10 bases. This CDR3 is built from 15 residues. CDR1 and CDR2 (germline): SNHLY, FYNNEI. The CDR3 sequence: CASSEDGHIQETQYF. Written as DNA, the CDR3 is TGTGCCAGCAGTGAAGATGGACACATCCAAGAGACCCAGTACTTC.

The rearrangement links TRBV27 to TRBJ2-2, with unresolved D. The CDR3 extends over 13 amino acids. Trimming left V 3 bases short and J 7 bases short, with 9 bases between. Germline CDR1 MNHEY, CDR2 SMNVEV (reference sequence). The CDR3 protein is CASSLVWNGELFF. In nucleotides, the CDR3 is TGTGCCAGCAGTTTGGTCTGGAACGGGGAGCTGTTTTTT.

The DNA of the CDR3 is TGTGCCACCAGCTCCGGAATTGGTCAGGGGGTATACGAGCAGTACTTC. It is translated as CATSSGIGQGVYEQYF. The chain is built from TRBV15 and TRBJ2-5; 7 bases match TRBD1. The end of the DNA is better explained by TRBJ2-7, so the J call may be wrong. There are 16 residues in the CDR3. The germline V gene encodes CDR1 LNHNV and CDR2 YYDKDF (reference sequence).

CDR3 coding DNA: TGTGCCAGCAGTCTTGGGTGGGGGAAGAGTGGCTACACCTTC. Translation gives CASSLGWGKSGYTF. The V and J genes are TRBV28 and TRBJ1-2, with a possible D match to TRBD1 (5 bases). The CDR3 consists of 14 residues. Looked up from germline, CDR1 is MDHEN and CDR2 is SYDVKM. Trimming pared 5 bases from V and 7 bases from J, leaving 17 bases between.